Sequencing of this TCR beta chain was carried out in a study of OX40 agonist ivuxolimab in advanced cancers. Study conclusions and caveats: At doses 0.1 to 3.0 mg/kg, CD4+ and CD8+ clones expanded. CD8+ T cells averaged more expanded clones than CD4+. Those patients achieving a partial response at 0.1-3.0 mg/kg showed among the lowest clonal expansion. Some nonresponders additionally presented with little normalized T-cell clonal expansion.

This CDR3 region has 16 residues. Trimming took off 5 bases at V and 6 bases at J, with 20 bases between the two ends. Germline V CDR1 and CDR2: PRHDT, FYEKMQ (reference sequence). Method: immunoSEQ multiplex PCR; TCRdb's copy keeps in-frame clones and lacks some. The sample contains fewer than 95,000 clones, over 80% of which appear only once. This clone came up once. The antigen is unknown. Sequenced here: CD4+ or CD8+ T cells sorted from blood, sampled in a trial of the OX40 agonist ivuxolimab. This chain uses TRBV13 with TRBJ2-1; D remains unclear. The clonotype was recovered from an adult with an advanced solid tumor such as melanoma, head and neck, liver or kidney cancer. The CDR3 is CASSPPFYEWPNEQFF. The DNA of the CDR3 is TGTGCCAGCAGCCCTCCCTTTTACGAGTGGCCCAATGAGCAGTTCTTC.